A single sample is the source of the 20 T cell receptor beta chains below, sequenced in a study of T cells expressing NK-cell markers. TCRdb reprocessed the 5' RACE reads, keeping one entry per CDR3 protein, no DNA. The sample includes some 120,000 distinct CDR3 sequences. The sample taken for sequencing was blood T cells: a sorted CD56 or NKG2C T cell subset, CD4+ or CD8+ T cells, or bulk PBMC T cells (not recorded which). All receptors derive from a woman aged 18 to 69 in good health.

The chain combines TRBV30 with TRBJ1-2; the D call of TRBD1 rests on TCRdb alone, since no DNA is present to check it. Germline V gene data show CDR1 as GTSNPN and CDR2 as SVGIG (reference sequence). The CDR3 totals 14 residues. CDR3 protein: CAWRIRTGGYGYTF.

This sequence joins TRBV19 and TRBJ2-7; TCRdb names TRBD2, which stays unverified in the absence of DNA. Germline V gene sequence: CDR1 LNHDA, CDR2 SQIVND (reference sequence). The CDR3 sequence is 13 residues long. The CDR3 protein is CASSGTGPYEQYF.

The chain combines TRBV5-6 with TRBJ2-3; TCRdb designates TRBD2, a call that cannot be tested without DNA. The CDR3 runs to 13 residues. Germline V gene lookup returns CDR1 SGHDT and CDR2 YYEEEE. The chain's CDR3 is CASSLGAGGPQYF.

This chain joins TRBV29-1 and TRBJ2-1; with no DNA, the TCRdb D assignment of TRBD2 cannot be verified. The CDR3 runs 14 residues. Germline CDR1 and CDR2: SQVTM and ANQGSEA. The CDR3 sequence: CSVETSGRAGEQFF.

The rearrangement links TRBV29-1 to TRBJ2-7. Germline V gives CDR1 SQVTM, CDR2 ANQGSEA. The CDR3 extends over 13 amino acids. The CDR3 is CSVVDNLTDEQYF.

The rearrangement joins TRBV7-3 to TRBJ1-5; lacking DNA, the TRBD1 call made by TCRdb goes unchecked. The V gene's germline CDR1 is SGHTA and CDR2 FQGTGA. The CDR3 has 14 amino acids. The CDR3 sequence: CASSLKQGEQPQHF.

The CDR3 sequence is CASSQDLYPPLGEQYF. This rearrangement joins TRBV4-2 to TRBJ2-7; TCRdb picks TRBD1, but there is no DNA to check that call. Germline V CDR1 and CDR2: LGHNA, YNFKEQ. There are 16 residues in the CDR3.

This clonotype ranks as medium-sized in terms of frequency. This chain joins TRBV11-3 and TRBJ2-2; TCRdb's D gene call, TRBD1, goes unchecked for lack of DNA. This CDR3 is 15 amino acids long. Per the germline V gene, CDR1 is SGHNT and CDR2 is YENEEA. CDR3 in amino acids: CASSDRTGHTGELFF.

This chain connects TRBV11-2 to TRBJ1-2. CDR3 length: 15 amino acids. CDR1 and CDR2 from the germline V gene are SGHAT and FQNNGV. The CDR3 reads CASSLGAPTNYGYTF.

The rearrangement uses TRBV6-4 and TRBJ2-5; TCRdb's D call of TRBD1 is untestable without DNA. Germline CDR1 MRHNA, CDR2 SNTAGT. The CDR3 loop spans 13 amino acids. CDR3 amino acids: CASSDSATGSQYF.

The V call is TRBV6-2 or TRBV6-3, the J call TRBJ1-1. Looked up from germline, CDR1 is MNHEY and CDR2 is SVGEGT. CDR3 length: 13 residues. The CDR3 loop is CASSYAPNTEAFF.

J is TRBJ2-1 and V is TRBV15; TCRdb outputs TRBD2, but without DNA this stays unchecked. Germline lookup yields CDR1 LNHNV and CDR2 YYDKDF (reference sequence). The CDR3 is 15 amino acids. The CDR3 sequence is CATSREVAVWQEQFF.

This chain joins TRBV24-1 and TRBJ1-4; lacking DNA, the TRBD1 call made by TCRdb goes unchecked. CDR3 length equals 15 residues. Germline V gives CDR1 KGHDR, CDR2 SFDVKD. CDR3 sequence reads: CATSDDGQGAEKLFF.

The gene calls are TRBV28 and TRBJ1-2; TCRdb's D gene call, TRBD1, goes unchecked for lack of DNA. Germline V gene lookup returns CDR1 MDHEN and CDR2 SYDVKM. The CDR3 runs 17 residues. The CDR3 here is CASSLEDRERTHYGYTF.

The chain is built from TRBV27 and TRBJ2-4; TCRdb outputs TRBD2, but without DNA this stays unchecked. Germline V gives CDR1 MNHEY, CDR2 SMNVEV (reference sequence). This CDR3 has 13 amino acids. The CDR3 sequence is CASSSPSGNIQYF.

The chain joins TRBV5-1 to TRBJ2-7; TCRdb reports TRBD1, a call that lacks DNA to check it against. Germline values: CDR1 SGHRS, CDR2 YFSETQ. The CDR3 has 14 residues. This CDR3 is CASSFTGISYEQYF.

This sequence joins TRBV4-3 and TRBJ2-1; the D gene TCRdb calls, TRBD2, cannot be checked with no DNA. There are 15 residues in the CDR3. The germline V gene has CDR1 LGHNA and CDR2 YSLEER. CDR3 in amino acids: CASSQLAGGRHEQFF.

This rearrangement joins TRBV20-1 to TRBJ2-1; TCRdb outputs TRBD1, but without DNA this stays unchecked. The germline V gene encodes CDR1 DFQATT and CDR2 SNEGSKA (reference sequence). The CDR3 contains 16 residues. The CDR3 is CSATPPGTGFYNEQFF.

The J gene is TRBJ1-2, the V gene TRBV30; TCRdb's assignment of TRBD1 cannot be checked, as there is no DNA. CDR1 is GTSNPN and CDR2 is SVGIG in the germline V gene (reference sequence). The CDR3 has 15 residues. The CDR3 loop reads CAWKGVATGLGGYTF.

V is TRBV12-5 and J is TRBJ2-5; the D call of TRBD1 rests on TCRdb alone, since no DNA is present to check it. Germline assignment: CDR1 LGHNT and CDR2 FRNRAP. The CDR3 extends over 15 amino acids. CDR3 residues: CASGLEDRDPETQYF.